The present T cell receptor (beta chain) was sequenced within a study of blood T cell repertoires in COVID-19. Study as a whole: T cells, B-cell-depleted T cells, or PBMCs provided the cDNA or gDNA that served as material.

Authors' data handling: Researchers report that nucleated cell counts were estimated from reference gene primer amplification. Here immunoSEQ multiplex PCR was the method, and the copy in TCRdb shows in-frame clones only, minus some. V and J calls and clone size are as listed in that table; D and trimming were resolved from the DNA. The profile shows roughly 340,000 clones, about 90% of them singletons. What was sequenced was peripheral blood. The TCR originated in a woman aged 65 to 85 with COVID-19, enrolled during active disease.

The CDR3 DNA is TGTGCCAGTAGTATAGTTGGCTCGCCTACAGATACGCAGTATTTT. Amino acids: CASSIVGSPTDTQYF. The V and J genes are TRBV19 and TRBJ2-3; D gene ambiguous. There are 15 residues in the CDR3. CDR1 LNHDA and CDR2 SQIVND come from the germline V gene (reference sequence). V was shortened by 1 base and J by 3 bases, with 11 bases between the two germline ends.